The T cell receptor (beta chain) described here comes from a study of blood T cells in healthy people across ages. The CDR3 loop spans 16 amino acids. J gave up 3 bases and V 5 bases, and 6 bases lay outside the gene matches. Germline V CDR1 and CDR2: SEHNR, FQNEAQ (reference sequence). A second PCR of 7 to 11 cycles used a sample-barcoded 5' primer and a J-beta primer mix. Each of the cDNA molecules was tagged by a template-switch adaptor with 12 random nucleotides. From the 5' RACE reads, TCRdb called clonotypes with MiXCR, one entry per CDR3 protein. This repertoire shows about 1,500,000 distinct CDR3 sequences, approximately 28% found once; its top ten account for 7.7%.

The sample consisted of blood. The chain is built from TRBV7-9 and TRBJ2-1, with TRBD2 identical over 11 bases. The TCR originated in a woman aged 25-40 years in good health. The CDR3 loop is CASSIILAGVYNEQFF. The CDR3 DNA follows: TGTGCCAGCAGCATCATACTAGCGGGAGTCTACAATGAGCAGTTCTTC.